This is a list of T cell receptor beta chains from one sample in a study of beta chain features in type 1 diabetes. Using immunoSEQ multiplex PCR, the repertoire was profiled, and TCRdb retains in-frame clones only, with some absent. Among about 160,000 clones listed, around 8.4% were seen once. The sample taken for sequencing was central memory CD4+ T cells from blood. These receptors originate from a woman aged 18 to 35 with type 1 diabetes. Each CDR3 is given with its conserved first and last residue. A D gene is named only where the DNA matches it firmly. A clone size is listed for some rows: how often the clone was seen (once, few, many), or a class if it is expanded.

>TRBV30|TRBJ2-1|NA|NA
TGTGCTCGGGCCGGGACAAACTCCTACAATGAGCAGTTCTTC
CARAGTNSYNEQFF
>TRBV18|TRBJ1-1|NA|few
TGTGCCAGCTCTAGAGATACTGAAGCTTTCTTT
CASSRDTEAFF
>TRBV2|TRBJ2-2|TRBD2|few
TGTGCCAGCAGGGGACTAGCGGAGAACACCGGGGAGCTGTTTTTT
CASRGLAENTGELFF
>TRBV7-2|TRBJ1-2|NA|NA
TGTGCCAGCAGCCAGGACAGACAATATGGCTACACCTTC
CASSQDRQYGYTF
>TRBV25-1|TRBJ1-6|TRBD1|NA
TGTGCCAGCAGTGCCCAGGGGGGAAATAATTCACCCCTCCACTTT
CASSAQGGNNSPLHF
>TRBV19|TRBJ1-1|NA|many
TGTGCCAGTAGTTCGTTGGCAGAGAACACTGAAGCTTTCTTT
CASSSLAENTEAFF
>TRBV27|TRBJ2-1|NA|few
TGTGCCAGCACGGCTTCAGGTGTAATGGACTACAATGAGCAGTTCTTC
CASTASGVMDYNEQFF
>TRBV11-2|TRBJ2-7|NA|NA
TGTGCCAGCAGACCCCCAAGTGGCCGGCGGGGCGAGCAGTACTTC
CASRPPSGRRGEQYF
>TRBV4-1|TRBJ2-3|NA|few
TGCGCCAGCAGCCAAGCGGTAGGGGGGGCAGATACGCAGTATTTT
CASSQAVGGADTQYF
>TRBV6-6|TRBJ2-5|TRBD2|NA
TGTGCCAGCAGACTAGCGGGCGGGGAGACCCAGTACTTC
CASRLAGGETQYF
>TRBV6-9|TRBJ1-5|NA|NA
TGTGCCAGCACCTTGGACAAGGCAAATCAGCCCCAGCATTTT
CASTLDKANQPQHF
>TRBV19|TRBJ2-2|NA|NA
TGTGCCAGTAGTATTCCCAGGGCCCACACCGGGGAGCTGTTTTTT
CASSIPRAHTGELFF
>TRBV6-1|TRBJ1-4|NA|few
TGTGCCAGCAGGGACAGCCCGCACAATGAAAAACTGTTTTTT
CASRDSPHNEKLFF
>TRBV21-1|TRBJ2-7|NA|few
TGTGCCAGCAGCAAAGCCCCCGGTCTTGACTACGAGCAGTACTTC
CASSKAPGLDYEQYF
>TRBV28|TRBJ1-3|TRBD1|NA
TGTGCCAGCAGTCCCTCAACAGGGGGGACCATATATTTT
CASSPSTGGTIYF
>TRBV20-1|TRBJ2-1|NA|NA
TGCAGTGCTACGAAACGGGATGAGCAGTTCTTC
CSATKRDEQFF
>TRBV11-1|TRBJ1-2|NA|few
TGTGCCAGCAGCTTAAATGCGGGTGGCTACACCTTC
CASSLNAGGYTF
>TRBV7-8|TRBJ2-5|NA|few
TGTGCCAGCAGCTTCACAGGGCGAGAGACCCAGTACTTC
CASSFTGRETQYF
>TRBV30|TRBJ1-5|TRBD1|NA
TGTGCCTGGGCCAAGGGTGACAGGGCCCGGAGGGATCAGCCCCAGCATTTT
CAWAKGDRARRDQPQHF
>TRBV5-4|TRBJ1-1|NA|NA
TGTGCCAGCAGCTTGGAACAGAACACTGAAGCTTTCTTT
CASSLEQNTEAFF
>TRBV7-3|TRBJ1-5|NA|few
TGTGCCTCAGCCTCGACAAGACAGCATTTT
CASASTRQHF
>TRBV5-1|TRBJ2-1|TRBD1|few
TGCGCCAGCCGACCTAAACCGGGACAGGGCCCTCCCAGCTCCTACAATGAGCAGTTCTTC
CASRPKPGQGPPSSYNEQFF
>TRBV4-2|TRBJ2-7|NA|few
TGTGCCAGCAGCCAAGAATCACAGGCCCGTCGTGGGCAGTACTTC
CASSQESQARRGQYF
>TRBV4-3|TRBJ1-2|NA|few
TGCGCCAGCAGCCAAGATCTGAGTGGGAGGTATGGCTACACCTTC
CASSQDLSGRYGYTF
>TRBV10-1|TRBJ1-1|NA|NA
TGCGCCAGCAGTGACTCGGGAGGCACTGAAGCTTTCTTT
CASSDSGGTEAFF
>TRBV11-3|TRBJ2-3|NA|few
TGTGCCAGCAGTCTACAGGGACCCACAGATACGCAGTATTTT
CASSLQGPTDTQYF
>TRBV4-1|TRBJ1-1|NA|few
TGCGCCAGCAGCCAAGAGGGGGCAGGGGTGGGGGAAGCTTTCTTT
CASSQEGAGVGEAFF
>TRBV14|TRBJ1-5|NA|NA
TGTGCCAGCAGCCAAGATCTAGCTGGGACCCAGCATTTT
CASSQDLAGTQHF
>TRBV7-7|TRBJ2-1|TRBD1|few
TGTGCCAGCAGCTTAACAGGGGCCTCCTACAATGAGCAGTTCTTC
CASSLTGASYNEQFF
>TRBV27|TRBJ2-1|TRBD1|NA
TGTGCCAGCAGTAACCCGGGACAGCTATACAATGAGCAGTTCTTC
CASSNPGQLYNEQFF
>TRBV29-1|TRBJ1-2|TRBD1|few
TGCAGCGTAACCGTACAGGGGGGGAATGGCTACACCTTC
CSVTVQGGNGYTF
>TRBV7-2|TRBJ2-7|NA|few
TGTGCCAGCAGCTTAGGTTCAGTCCAAAGCTACGAGCAGTACTTC
CASSLGSVQSYEQYF
>TRBV30|TRBJ2-1|NA|few
TGTGCCTGGAGTCCCGGGTCCCTCTACAATGAGCAGTTCTTC
CAWSPGSLYNEQFF
>TRBV5-4|TRBJ1-5|TRBD1|once
TGTGCCAGCAGCTTCGGACAGGGGATCTATCAGCCCCAGCATTTT
CASSFGQGIYQPQHF
>TRBV30|TRBJ2-3|NA|NA
TGTGCCTGGGGCGGGAACCGGGGAGATACGCAGTATTTT
CAWGGNRGDTQYF
>TRBV4-2|TRBJ1-5|NA|NA
TGTGCCAGCAGCCCTGTTGAGGGTAACGATCAGCCCCAGCATTTT
CASSPVEGNDQPQHF
>TRBV7-2|TRBJ1-1|NA|many
TGTGCCAGCAGCTTAGTGGCAGGCTTGAACACTGAAGCTTTCTTT
CASSLVAGLNTEAFF
>TRBV2|TRBJ2-5|NA|few
TGTGCCAGCACCGGGAACAGCCTGAGTAGCGAGACCCAGTACTTC
CASTGNSLSSETQYF
>TRBV7-9|TRBJ1-2|NA|many
TGTGCCAGCAGCTTGGCACAGGCTAACTATGGCTACACCTTC
CASSLAQANYGYTF
>TRBV13|TRBJ2-5|TRBD2|few
TGTGCCAGCAGCTTAAGGCGGGGGGGCGCCGAGACCCAGTACTTC
CASSLRRGGAETQYF